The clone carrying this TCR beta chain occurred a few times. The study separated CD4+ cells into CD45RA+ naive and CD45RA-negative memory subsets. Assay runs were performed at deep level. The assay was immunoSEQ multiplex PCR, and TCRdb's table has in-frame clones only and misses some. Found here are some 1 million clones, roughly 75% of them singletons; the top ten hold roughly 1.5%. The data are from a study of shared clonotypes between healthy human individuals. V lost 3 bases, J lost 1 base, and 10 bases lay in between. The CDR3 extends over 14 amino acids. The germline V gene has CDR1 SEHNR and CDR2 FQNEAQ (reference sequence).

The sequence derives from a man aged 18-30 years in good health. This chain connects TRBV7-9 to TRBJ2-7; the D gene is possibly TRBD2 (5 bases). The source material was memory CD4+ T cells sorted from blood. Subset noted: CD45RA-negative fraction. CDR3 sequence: CASSFRSGSYEQYF. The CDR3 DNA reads TGTGCCAGCAGCTTTCGTTCGGGATCCTACGAGCAGTACTTC. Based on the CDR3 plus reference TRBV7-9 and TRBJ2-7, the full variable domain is DTGVSQNPRHKITKRGQNVTFRCDPISEHNRLYWYRQTLGQGPEFLTYFQNEAQLEKSRLLSDRFSAERPKGSFSTLEIQRTEQGDSAMYLCASSFRSGSYEQYFGPGTRLTVT.